The 25 T cell receptor beta chains in this list originate from one sample, sequenced in a study of OX40 agonist ivuxolimab in advanced cancers. The assay was immunoSEQ multiplex PCR, and TCRdb's table has in-frame clones only and misses some. The sample consists of over 25,000 clones, 88% of them appearing once. The starting material was CD4+ or CD8+ T cells sorted from blood, obtained in a trial of the OX40 agonist ivuxolimab. All receptors come from an adult with an advanced solid tumor such as melanoma, head and neck, liver or kidney cancer.

The chain joins TRBV27 to TRBJ1-6; D may be TRBD1 (5 bases). Trimming left V 5 bases short and J 4 bases short, with 15 bases between. Germline V gene sequence: CDR1 MNHEY, CDR2 SMNVEV (reference sequence). The CDR3 is 16 amino acids. The CDR3 region is CASSRPRDLYNSPLHF. CDR3 bases: TGTGCCAGCAGTAGGCCCCGGGACTTATATAATTCACCCCTCCACTTT.

J is TRBJ2-7 and V is TRBV5-1, with unresolved D. The CDR3 length is 13 residues. Germline V gene data show CDR1 as SGHRS and CDR2 as YFSETQ. V was cut by 0 bases and J by 4 bases, with 8 bases left in between. The chain's CDR3 is CASSLGTTYEQYF. The DNA of the CDR3 is TGCGCCAGCAGCTTGGGCACGACATACGAGCAGTACTTC.

This clone occurred a few times. V gene TRBV11-1 combines with J gene TRBJ1-1; no firm D call. In germline, CDR1 is SGHAT, CDR2 FQDESV (reference sequence). The ends were cut back, 6 bases at V and 8 bases at J, with 4 bases in the middle. CDR3 size: 9 residues. The CDR3 DNA reads as TGTGCCAGCAGGAGGGAAGCTTTCTTT. Its protein product is CASRREAFF. The variable domain in full, completed from reference TRBV11-1 and TRBJ1-1, reads EAEVAQSPRYKITEKSQAVAFWCDPISGHATLYWYRQILGQGPELLVQFQDESVVDDSQLPKDRFSAERLKGVDSTLKIQPAELGDSAMYLCASRREAFFGQGTRLTVV.

This chain joins TRBV4-3 and TRBJ2-3; TRBD2 matches at 8 bases. Per the germline V gene, CDR1 is LGHNA and CDR2 is YSLEER. V trimming: 3 bases; J trimming: 3 bases; junction bases outside the gene matches: 8. The CDR3 is 16 residues long. CDR3 in DNA: TGCGCCAGCAGCCATCATCCAGCGGGGGATACAGATACGCAGTATTTT. Encoded protein: CASSHHPAGDTDTQYF.

The genes are TRBV28 and TRBJ1-2; D uncertain. CDR1 is MDHEN, CDR2 SYDVKM, per germline. V lost 2 bases to trimming and J lost 7 bases, with 8 bases between them. The CDR3 has 12 residues. CDR3 coding DNA: TGTGCCAGCAGTTTAAGTGGGGTTGGCTACACCTTC. Its protein is CASSLSGVGYTF.

The rearrangement links TRBV11-2 to TRBJ1-3; TRBD1 is a possible D gene (6 bases). Per germline, CDR1 SGHAT and CDR2 FQNNGV. The CDR3 consists of 12 residues. Trimming removed 3 bases at V and 12 bases at J, with 12 bases between. CDR3 sequence reads: CASSLGETGIYF. The CDR3 region has the DNA TGTGCCAGCAGCTTGGGGGAGACAGGCATATATTTT.

The genes are TRBV6-5 and TRBJ1-5; perhaps TRBD1 as D (5 bases). Germline V gives CDR1 MNHEY, CDR2 SVGAGI. Trimming left V 6 bases short and J 3 bases short, with 12 bases between. This CDR3 has 14 amino acids. CDR3 protein: CASSPWGPNQPQHF. CDR3 DNA sequence: TGTGCCAGCAGCCCATGGGGCCCCAATCAGCCCCAGCATTTT.

The chain has TRBV27 and TRBJ2-2; D is perhaps TRBD2 (6 bases). The germline V and J ends were trimmed by 7 bases and 0 bases, with 12 bases remaining between them. The CDR3 spans 15 residues. The germline V gene has CDR1 MNHEY and CDR2 SMNVEV (reference sequence). The CDR3 sequence is CASNPGTPNTGELFF. The CDR3, as DNA: TGTGCCAGCAACCCCGGGACTCCGAACACCGGGGAGCTGTTTTTT.

V and J are TRBV7-2 and TRBJ1-3; TRBD1 agrees at 9 bases. Germline CDR1 SGHTA, CDR2 FQGNSA. The CDR3 totals 16 residues. With V trimmed by 4 bases and J by 3 bases, 7 bases remained unmatched. The CDR3 nucleotides read TGTGCCAGCAGCTCGTTCGGACAGGGGTTTGGAAACACCATATATTTT. It codes for CASSSFGQGFGNTIYF.

The gene calls are TRBV15 and TRBJ1-5, with D unclear. CDR3 length equals 19 residues. Germline V gene data show CDR1 as LNHNV and CDR2 as YYDKDF (reference sequence). Trimming took 5 bases from V and 6 from J, leaving 29 bases between them. The CDR3 is CATSSYSSTGASLRQPQHF. DNA for the CDR3: TGTGCCACCAGCTCGTACTCCTCCACGGGAGCGTCACTTCGTCAGCCCCAGCATTTT.

This clone was seen a single time. The chain couples TRBV6-1 to TRBJ1-2; 7 positions agree with TRBD1. The CDR3 consists of 17 residues. CDR1 and CDR2 (germline): MNHNS, SASEGT. With V trimmed by 2 bases and J by 6 bases, 15 bases remained unmatched. The CDR3 nucleotides are TGTGCCAGCAGTGAAAGGACGGGACAGTTCAAGCCTGATGGCTACACCTTC. Protein: CASSERTGQFKPDGYTF.

The chain joins TRBV15 to TRBJ1-5; D remains ambiguous. Germline V lookup: CDR1 LNHNV, CDR2 YYDKDF (reference sequence). Trimming took 2 bases from V and 7 from J, leaving 12 bases between them. This CDR3 comprises 14 residues. CDR3 sequence: CATSRPEIGQPQHF. In DNA form, the CDR3 reads TGTGCCACCAGCAGACCAGAAATCGGACAGCCCCAGCATTTT.

The chain combines TRBV28 with TRBJ2-2; D ambiguous. Germline V CDR1 and CDR2: MDHEN, SYDVKM. The CDR3 is 12 residues long. The germline V and J ends were trimmed by 3 bases and 7 bases, with 6 bases remaining between them. The CDR3 nucleotides are TGTGCCAGCAGTTTTTCAAGCGGGGAGCTGTTTTTT. This translates into CASSFSSGELFF.

The chain links TRBV5-5 to TRBJ1-5; D ambiguous. Germline CDR1 reads SGHKS; CDR2 reads YYEKEE (reference sequence). The CDR3 is made up of 13 amino acids. Between the trimmed V and J ends, which lost 4 bases and 4 bases, there was a span of 9 bases. For the CDR3, the DNA is TGTGCCAGCAGCCCGGGCAATAATCAGCCCCAGCATTTT. It encodes CASSPGNNQPQHF.

The chain recombines TRBV6-5 with TRBJ2-3; TRBD2 is a possible D gene (5 bases). From germline, CDR1 is MNHEY and CDR2 SVGAGI. V lost 5 bases to trimming and J lost 0 bases, with 6 bases between them. The CDR3 is 13 amino acids. The CDR3 region is CASSRGSTDTQYF. The CDR3, as DNA: TGTGCCAGCAGTCGCGGGAGCACAGATACGCAGTATTTT.

V gene TRBV5-6 combines with J gene TRBJ2-7; perhaps TRBD2 as D (6 bases). Trimming removed 4 bases from V and 1 base from J, with 12 bases in between. Per germline, CDR1 SGHDT and CDR2 YYEEEE. The CDR3 spans 14 residues. CDR3 sequence reads: CASSGGTVSYEQYF. Here the CDR3 DNA reads TGTGCCAGCAGCGGGGGGACGGTTTCCTACGAGCAGTACTTC. The full variable domain, its missing parts supplied by reference TRBV5-6 and TRBJ2-7, is DAGVTQSPTHLIKTRGQQVTLRCSPKSGHDTVSWYQQALGQGPQFIFQYYEEEERQRGNFPDRFSGHQFPNYSSELNVNALLLGDSALYLCASSGGTVSYEQYFGPGTRLTVT.

The V and J genes are TRBV30 and TRBJ2-2; perhaps D is TRBD1 or TRBD2 (5 bases each). Trimming cost V 2 bases and J 2 bases, with 9 bases left between them. CDR1 and CDR2 (germline): GTSNPN, SVGIG (reference sequence). There are 14 residues in the CDR3. CDR3 loop: CAWSRGVNTGELFF. DNA of the CDR3: TGTGCCTGGAGTCGAGGGGTCAACACCGGGGAGCTGTTTTTT.

This chain's CDR3 is CASSVSRRGVNTGELFF. The CDR3 bases are TGTGCCAGCAGTGTGTCCAGGAGGGGAGTGAACACCGGGGAGCTGTTTTTT. The J gene is TRBJ2-2, the V gene TRBV13; weak D call: TRBD2 (6 bases). V was cut by 6 bases and J by 1 base, with 18 bases left in between. The germline V gene has CDR1 PRHDT and CDR2 FYEKMQ (reference sequence). This CDR3 has 17 amino acids.

This chain joins TRBV12-5 and TRBJ1-1; no clear D. The V gene lost 1 base and the J gene lost 4 bases, with 10 bases spanning the gap. The CDR3 runs to 14 residues. Germline V gene data show CDR1 as LGHNT and CDR2 as FRNRAP. The CDR3 DNA reads TGTGCTAGTGGTTTGGAGGGCAGCGCCACTGAAGCTTTCTTT. Amino acids: CASGLEGSATEAFF.

This chain uses TRBV11-3 with TRBJ2-7; D is ambiguous. The ends were cut back, 5 bases at V and 2 bases at J, with 7 bases in the middle. The germline V gene has CDR1 SGHNT and CDR2 YENEEA. The CDR3 has 12 amino acids. This CDR3 is CASSQVPYEQYF. CDR3 in DNA: TGTGCCAGCAGCCAAGTCCCCTACGAGCAGTACTTC.

The rearrangement joins TRBV15 to TRBJ1-3, with TRBD1 matching over 7 bases. The germline CDR1 and CDR2 sequences are LNHNV and YYDKDF (reference sequence). The J segment lost 0 bases and the V segment lost 5 bases, leaving 10 bases of the junction unmatched. This CDR3 spans 17 amino acids. CDR3 loop: CATSFPQGVHSGNTIYF. The CDR3 DNA is TGTGCCACCAGCTTTCCCCAGGGGGTCCACTCTGGAAACACCATATATTTT.

CDR3 nucleotides: TGTGCCAGCTCTCGACTAGCGGGGGTTAGGGAGACCCAGTACTTC. Its protein is CASSRLAGVRETQYF. J is TRBJ2-5 and V is TRBV9, with 12 bases matching TRBD2. The CDR3 is 15 residues long. Germline CDR1 and CDR2: SGDLS and YYNGEE. V gave up 7 bases and J gave up 5 bases; unmatched junction bases: 9. The whole variable domain, filled in from reference TRBV9 and TRBJ2-5, reads DSGVTQTPKHLITATGQRVTLRCSPRSGDLSVYWYQQSLDQGLQFLIQYYNGEERAKGNILERFSAQQFPDLHSELNLSSLELGDSALYFCASSRLAGVRETQYFGPGTRLLVL.

In this sample, this clone turned up a few times. The chain combines TRBV29-1 with TRBJ2-3; D gene ambiguous. The CDR3 has 14 amino acids. Trimming left V 4 bases short and J 2 bases short, with 13 bases between. Germline V lookup: CDR1 SQVTM, CDR2 ANQGSEA. The CDR3: CSVVAVGFTDTQYF. In DNA, the CDR3 is TGCAGCGTTGTAGCCGTGGGGTTCACAGATACGCAGTATTTT.

As DNA, the CDR3 is TGCGCCAGCAGCCAAGAGCGGGGGGCCACCTACGAGCAGTACTTC. Protein sequence: CASSQERGATYEQYF. The chain recombines TRBV4-1 with TRBJ2-7, with 8 nucleotides matching TRBD2. V lost 0 bases, J lost 2 bases, and 3 bases stayed unmatched. From germline, CDR1 is MGHRA and CDR2 YSYEKL. The length of the CDR3 is 15 residues.

CDR3 protein: CASIGQVNTEAFF. The CDR3 DNA reads TGTGCCTCTATCGGACAGGTGAACACTGAAGCTTTCTTT. V and J are TRBV27 and TRBJ1-1; 7 bases line up with TRBD1. Per the germline V gene, CDR1 is MNHEY and CDR2 is SMNVEV (reference sequence). The CDR3 covers 13 residues. Losses at the gene ends were 11 bases for V and 0 bases for J; bases not matched to a gene: 6.